The entry below gives a single T cell receptor (beta chain) sequence along with its context. No antigen is known for it. Data came from immunoSEQ multiplex PCR; TCRdb stores just in-frame clones and leaves some out. The profile shows 120,000 or so clones, 92% of them singletons. These data come from a study of T cell responses to AZD1222 COVID-19 vaccine. Regarding the study as a whole: Donors were mostly white British, more females; clonal diversity possibly underestimated. All repertoire sampling was performed exclusively after the peak T cell response. Unmutated regions of variants are reportedly targeted by nearly half of spike-specific TCRs.

This clonotype was sampled from an adult in good health. The input for sequencing was peripheral blood, taken on day 0 of AZD1222 vaccination.

CDR3 sequence reads: CASSPGLYNSPLHF. DNA of the CDR3: TGTGCCAGCAGTCCGGGACTATATAATTCACCCCTCCACTTT. The chain uses TRBV2 and TRBJ1-6; a possible D gene is TRBD1 (5 bases). CDR1 is SNHLY, CDR2 FYNNEI, per germline. V lost 5 bases, J lost 4 bases, and 9 bases lay in between. This CDR3 comprises 14 residues.